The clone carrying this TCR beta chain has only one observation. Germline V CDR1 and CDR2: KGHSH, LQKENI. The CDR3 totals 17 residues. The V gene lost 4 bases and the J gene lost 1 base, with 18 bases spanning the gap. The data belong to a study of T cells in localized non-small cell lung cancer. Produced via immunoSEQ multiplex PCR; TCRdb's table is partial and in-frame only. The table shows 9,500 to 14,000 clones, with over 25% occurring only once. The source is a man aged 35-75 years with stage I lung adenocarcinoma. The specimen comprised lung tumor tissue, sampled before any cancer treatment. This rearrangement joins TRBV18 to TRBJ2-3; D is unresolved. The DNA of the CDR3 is TGTGCCAGCTCACGCGTCGCGGAAGGTCGTCGCACAGATACGCAGTATTTT. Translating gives CASSRVAEGRRTDTQYF.